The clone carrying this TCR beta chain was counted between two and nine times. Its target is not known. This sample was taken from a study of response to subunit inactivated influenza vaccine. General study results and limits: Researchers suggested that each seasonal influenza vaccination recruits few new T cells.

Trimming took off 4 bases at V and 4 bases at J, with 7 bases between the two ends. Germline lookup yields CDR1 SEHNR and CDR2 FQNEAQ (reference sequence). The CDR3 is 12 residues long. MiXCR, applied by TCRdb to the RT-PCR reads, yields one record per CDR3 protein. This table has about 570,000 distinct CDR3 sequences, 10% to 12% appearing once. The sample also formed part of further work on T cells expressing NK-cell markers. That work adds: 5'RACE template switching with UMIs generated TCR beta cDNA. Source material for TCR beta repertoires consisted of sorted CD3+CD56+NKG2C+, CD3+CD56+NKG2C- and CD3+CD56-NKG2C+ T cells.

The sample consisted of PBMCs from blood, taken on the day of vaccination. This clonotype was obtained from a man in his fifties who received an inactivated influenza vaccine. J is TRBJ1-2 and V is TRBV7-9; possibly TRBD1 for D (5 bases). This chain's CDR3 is CASSSDSYGYTF. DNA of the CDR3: TGTGCCAGCAGCTCCGACAGCTATGGCTACACCTTC. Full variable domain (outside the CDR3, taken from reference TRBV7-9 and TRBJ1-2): DTGVSQNPRHKITKRGQNVTFRCDPISEHNRLYWYRQTLGQGPEFLTYFQNEAQLEKSRLLSDRFSAERPKGSFSTLEIQRTEQGDSAMYLCASSSDSYGYTFGSGTRLTVV.